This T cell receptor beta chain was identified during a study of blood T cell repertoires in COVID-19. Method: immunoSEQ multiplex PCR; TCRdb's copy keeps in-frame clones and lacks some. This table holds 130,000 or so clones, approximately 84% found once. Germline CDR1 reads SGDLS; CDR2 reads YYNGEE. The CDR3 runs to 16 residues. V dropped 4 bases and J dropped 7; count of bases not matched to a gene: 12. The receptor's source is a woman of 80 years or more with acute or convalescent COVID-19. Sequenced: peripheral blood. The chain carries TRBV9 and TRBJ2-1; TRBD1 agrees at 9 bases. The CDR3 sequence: CASSSIPGQGRNEQFF. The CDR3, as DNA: TGTGCCAGCAGCTCCATTCCGGGACAGGGAAGAAATGAGCAGTTCTTC.